Following are 6 T cell receptor beta chains from one sample sequenced in a study of control samples from healthy donors and cancer patients. The method was immunoSEQ multiplex PCR; TCRdb's version includes in-frame clones alone and lacks a portion of them. The table records over 150,000 clones, 96% of them present only once. The specimen sequenced was blood. These receptors all stem from a woman in her 30s in good health.

The V gene is TRBV28, the J gene TRBJ1-3, with 8 nucleotides matching TRBD1. Losses at the gene ends were 2 bases for V and 7 bases for J; bases not matched to a gene: 7. The CDR3 runs 15 residues. Germline CDR1 is MDHEN and CDR2 is SYDVKM. The CDR3 DNA sequence: TGTGCCAGCAGTTTAGGGCAGGGGGCCCTGAACACCATATATTTT. This sequence encodes CASSLGQGALNTIYF.

V usage is TRBV7-8 and J usage is TRBJ1-5; 7 bases are shared with TRBD1. With V trimmed by 3 bases and J by 5 bases, 16 bases remained unmatched. The CDR3 covers 18 residues. Germline CDR1 is SGHVS and CDR2 is FQNEAQ. The DNA of the CDR3 is TGTGCCAGCAGCTTTTTTGGGACAGCGTTAGGGGCCCATCAGCCCCAGCATTTT. Translated: CASSFFGTALGAHQPQHF.

V usage is TRBV7-6 and J usage is TRBJ2-6, with D unclear. CDR1 and CDR2 (germline): SGHVS, FNYEAQ. The germline V and J ends were trimmed by 5 bases and 2 bases, with 10 bases remaining between them. The CDR3 totals 15 residues. The CDR3 region has the DNA TGTGCCAGCAGCCCCCTTAGGGCTGGGGCCAACGTCCTGACTTTC. Amino acids: CASSPLRAGANVLTF.

The chain couples TRBV19 to TRBJ1-5; D is perhaps TRBD1 (6 bases). With 3 bases removed from V and 4 bases from J, the gap between germline ends came to 19 bases. This CDR3 contains 17 residues. The V gene's germline CDR1 is LNHDA and CDR2 SQIVND (reference sequence). The DNA for the CDR3 is TGTGCCAGTAGTATCACCCGGAGGGGGACGGGGAATCAGCCCCAGCATTTT. Amino acids: CASSITRRGTGNQPQHF.

This clone was counted a single time. The chain carries TRBV30 and TRBJ1-1; D is ambiguous. Per germline, CDR1 GTSNPN and CDR2 SVGIG (reference sequence). This CDR3 contains 12 residues. V dropped 2 bases and J dropped 11 bases, with 15 bases sitting between them. Written as DNA, the CDR3 is TGTGCCTGGAGTAGAACGGCTCCCGCGGCTTTCTTT. Its translation: CAWSRTAPAAFF.

This chain uses TRBV6-5 with TRBJ2-1; unclear D gene. Deletions cut 7 bases from V and 4 bases from J, with 17 bases between. The germline V gene encodes CDR1 MNHEY and CDR2 SVGAGI. The CDR3 covers 15 residues. The CDR3 region is CASNRELVPYNEQFF. The CDR3 nucleotides are TGTGCCAGCAATAGAGAGCTGGTGCCTTACAATGAGCAGTTCTTC.